These 21 T cell receptor beta chains came from one sample sequenced in a study of regulatory T cells in long-lasting Graves disease. Investigators prepared the TCR beta libraries by applying iRepertoire HTBI primers and Arm-PCR of CDR3 regions. MiXCR, run by TCRdb on the multiplex PCR reads, gives a single entry per CDR3 protein. The sample shows about 350,000 distinct CDR3 sequences, 15% to 20% of them seen only once. Time point: newly diagnosed GD, antithyroid drugs for less than 3 months. The TCR library used RNA extracted from PBMCs. This sample also appeared in a second study, on T cells in Graves' hyperthyroidism and ophthalmopathy.

The sample in question was peripheral blood mononuclear cells (PBMCs), obtained at new diagnosis, from a patient treated with antithyroid drugs. These TCRs come from a woman under 30 with Graves disease.

This clonotype was seen ten or more times. The chain links TRBV5-1 to TRBJ2-5, with TRBD1 identical over 7 bases. CDR3 length equals 13 residues. The trim removed 4 bases at V and 5 bases at J, leaving 5 bases unmatched. Germline V CDR1 and CDR2: SGHRS, YFSETQ. For the CDR3, the DNA is TGCGCCAGCAGCCATCGACAGGGCGAGACCCAGTACTTC. It yields the protein CASSHRQGETQYF.

This clonotype was seen at least ten times. The genes are TRBV7-9 and TRBJ2-1; TRBD2 agrees at 13 bases. Germline trimming cut 1 base from V and 8 bases from J; bases unmatched to any gene: 2. The CDR3 contains 15 residues. Germline assignment: CDR1 SEHNR and CDR2 FQNEAQ (reference sequence). The chain's CDR3 is CASSLGTSGGDEQFF. The CDR3 DNA reads as TGTGCCAGCAGCTTAGGGACTAGCGGGGGTGATGAGCAGTTCTTC.

As to this clonotype: Since a much larger clone is just one base distant, this may be a read error. V is TRBV9 and J is TRBJ1-1, with TRBD1 matching 8 bases. Germline V gene sequence: CDR1 SGDLS, CDR2 YYNGEE. The CDR3 loop spans 16 amino acids. Trimming cost V 0 bases and J 1 base; bases outside gene matches: 5. CDR3 in DNA: TGTGCCAGCAGCGTAGGGGCAGGGGGCCGGAACACTGAAGCTTTCTTT. As protein: CASSVGAGGRNTEAFF. Drawing the rest from reference TRBV9 and TRBJ1-1, the complete variable domain is DSGVTQTPKHLITATGQRVTLRCSPRSGDLSVYWYQQSLDQGLQFLIQYYNGEERAKGNILERFSAQQFPDLHSELNLSSLELGDSALYFCASSVGAGGRNTEAFFGQGTRLTVV.

In this sample, this clonotype turned up many times. The V and J genes are TRBV3-1 and TRBJ1-2; no reliable D call. In germline, CDR1 is LGHDT, CDR2 YNNKEL (reference sequence). There are 15 residues in the CDR3. Trimming stripped 4 bases from V and 2 bases from J, with 14 bases between. Here the CDR3 reads CASSRAGSMNYGYTF. Here the CDR3 DNA reads TGTGCCAGCAGCCGGGCGGGGTCTATGAACTATGGCTACACCTTC.

This clonotype was observed many times. V and J are TRBV20-1 and TRBJ2-7; 7 nucleotides line up with TRBD1. CDR3 length: 13 amino acids. J was trimmed by 4 bases and V by 6 bases; bases with no gene match: 9. Germline CDR1 DFQATT, CDR2 SNEGSKA (reference sequence). The DNA of the CDR3 is TGCAGTGCCGCTCGACAGGGTCCTTACGAGCAGTACTTC. Its protein product is CSAARQGPYEQYF.

This clonotype was recorded at least ten times. Written as DNA, the CDR3 is TGCAGTGCTTCAGACAGGGTTGATGAAAAACTGTTTTTT. It specifies CSASDRVDEKLFF. This chain joins TRBV20-1 and TRBJ1-4; TRBD1 agrees at 7 bases. The germline V gene has CDR1 DFQATT and CDR2 SNEGSKA (reference sequence). V lost 5 bases to trimming and J lost 6 bases; unmatched junction nucleotides: 6. This CDR3 comprises 13 residues.

A single count supports this clonotype. The rearrangement joins TRBV7-6 to TRBJ2-3, with 9 bases lining up with TRBD2. Trimming cost V 6 bases and J 5 bases; bases outside gene matches: 9. Germline V CDR1 and CDR2: SGHVS, FNYEAQ. The CDR3 contains 15 residues. The CDR3 protein is CASSSSSGAGDTQYF. CDR3 DNA sequence: TGTGCCAGCAGTTCCTCTAGCGGGGCGGGAGATACGCAGTATTTT. The variable domain in full, with the rest retrieved from reference TRBV7-6 and TRBJ2-3, is GAGVSQSPRYKVTKRGQDVALRCDPISGHVSLYWYRQALGQGPEFLTYFNYEAQQDKSGLPNDRFSAERPEGSISTLTIQRTEQRDSAMYRCASSSSSGAGDTQYFGPGTRLTVL.

This clonotype was observed at least ten times. The chain recombines TRBV20-1 with TRBJ2-7; TRBD1 or TRBD2 may be the D gene (6 bases each). CDR1 and CDR2 (germline): DFQATT, SNEGSKA (reference sequence). CDR3 length: 13 amino acids. The CDR3 loop reads CSLRGPSSYEQYF. For the CDR3, the DNA is TGCAGCCTTCGGGGGCCTAGCTCCTACGAGCAGTACTTC.

This chain links TRBV20-1 with TRBJ2-3; 9 bases are shared with TRBD2. Germline trimming cut 2 bases from V and 0 bases from J; bases unmatched to any gene: 9. This CDR3 spans 17 amino acids. Germline CDR1 reads DFQATT; CDR2 reads SNEGSKA (reference sequence). The CDR3 DNA reads as TGCAGTGCTAGATCTCATGGGCTAGCGGGAAGCACAGATACGCAGTATTTT. Amino acids: CSARSHGLAGSTDTQYF.

The chain employs TRBV5-1 and TRBJ2-7, with 11 bases identical to TRBD1. The J segment lost 1 base and the V segment lost 4 bases, leaving 4 bases of the junction unmatched. CDR1 and CDR2 from the germline V gene are SGHRS and YFSETQ. The CDR3 contains 15 residues. This CDR3 is CASSRGTGGSYEQYF. The CDR3 DNA reads as TGCGCCAGCAGCAGGGGGACAGGGGGGTCCTACGAGCAGTACTTC.

V gene TRBV4-1 combines with J gene TRBJ1-3; D uncertain. CDR3 length: 11 amino acids. V was trimmed by 2 bases and J by 9 bases, leaving 5 bases between them. The germline gives CDR1 MGHRA, CDR2 YSYEKL. The CDR3 DNA reads TGCGCCAGCAGCCAAAACAGCACCATATATTTT. Translation: CASSQNSTIYF.

To note about this clonotype: This may be a read error: a much more frequent sequence differs by one nucleotide. The V call is TRBV6-2 or TRBV6-3, the J call TRBJ1-4; D is perhaps TRBD1 (5 bases). The CDR3 length is 14 residues. The V end lost 8 bases, the J end lost 7 bases, and 17 bases lay between the germline ends. Germline CDR1 MNHEY, CDR2 SVGEGT. CDR3: CASSTRAGTEKLFF. The CDR3 DNA sequence: TGTGCCAGCTCCACGAGGGCAGGGACTGAAAAACTGTTTTTT.

This clonotype was seen ten or more times. This chain's CDR3 is CSARVSYEQYF. CDR3 nucleotides: TGCAGTGCTAGAGTCAGTTACGAGCAGTACTTC. The chain employs TRBV20-1 and TRBJ2-7, with unresolved D. Germline assignment: CDR1 DFQATT and CDR2 SNEGSKA (reference sequence). The CDR3 runs 11 residues. V was shortened by 1 base and J by 4 bases, with 5 bases between the two germline ends.

This clonotype showed up just a few times. This sequence joins TRBV7-9 and TRBJ2-5; D is unclear. Germline CDR1 and CDR2: SEHNR and FQNEAQ (reference sequence). The CDR3 sequence is 12 residues long. Trimming left V 3 bases short and J 7 bases short, with 9 bases between. The CDR3 DNA reads as TGTGCCAGCAGCTTTGATGCCTGGACCCAGTACTTC. Its translation: CASSFDAWTQYF.

The V gene is TRBV13, the J gene TRBJ2-1, with 12 bases lining up with TRBD2. Looked up from germline, CDR1 is PRHDT and CDR2 is FYEKMQ (reference sequence). The CDR3 length is 16 residues. The V gene end was trimmed by 5 bases and the J gene end by 6 bases; junction bases not matched to a gene: 8. CDR3 in DNA: TGTGCCAGCAGCACCAGACTAGCGGGAGCCTTCAATGAGCAGTTCTTC. Translating it yields CASSTRLAGAFNEQFF. The whole variable domain, remainder taken from reference TRBV13 and TRBJ2-1, is AAGVIQSPRHLIKEKRETATLKCYPIPRHDTVYWYQQGPGQDPQFLISFYEKMQSDKGSIPDRFSAQQFSDYHSELNMSSLELGDSALYFCASSTRLAGAFNEQFFGPGTRLTVL.

This clonotype has ten or more counts. The chain links TRBV12-3 or TRBV12-4 to TRBJ2-2; 12 bases map to TRBD2. The CDR3 is 17 residues long. Unmatched junction bases numbered 7, after V lost 8 bases and J lost 0 bases. CDR3 coding DNA: TGTGCCAGCTCGCTAGCGGGGGGGATAGCGAACACCGGGGAGCTGTTTTTT. It specifies CASSLAGGIANTGELFF.

This clonotype was counted many times. The chain's CDR3 is CARTDRNNYNSPLHF. The CDR3 bases are TGTGCCAGAACGGACAGGAATAACTATAATTCACCCCTCCACTTT. J is TRBJ1-6 and V is TRBV2, with TRBD1 matching over 7 bases. This CDR3 is built from 15 residues. Germline-derived CDR1 and CDR2 are SNHLY and FYNNEI. V was pared by 9 bases and J by 3 bases, with 8 bases of the junction left unmatched.

This clonotype has ten or more counts. The J gene is TRBJ2-7, the V gene TRBV4-1; tentative D call: TRBD1 (6 bases). There are 17 residues in the CDR3. From germline, CDR1 is MGHRA and CDR2 YSYEKL. Trimming pared 1 base from V and 4 bases from J, leaving 20 bases between. The CDR3 here is CASSQALLPTGKYEQYF. In nucleotides, the CDR3 is TGCGCCAGCAGCCAAGCTCTCCTCCCCACAGGGAAATACGAGCAGTACTTC.

This rearrangement joins TRBV4-1 to TRBJ2-7; 9 bases fit TRBD1. Germline trimming cut 5 bases from V and 6 bases from J; bases unmatched to any gene: 11. In germline, CDR1 is MGHRA, CDR2 YSYEKL. This CDR3 has 15 amino acids. CDR3 nucleotides: TGCGCCAGCAGCGGGATCGGGACAGGGAGGTCCGAGCAGTACTTC. It yields the protein CASSGIGTGRSEQYF.

The rearrangement uses TRBV19 and TRBJ1-1; tentative D call: TRBD1 (6 bases). Germline loops: CDR1 LNHDA, CDR2 SQIVND (reference sequence). This CDR3 is built from 15 residues. Trimming took off 5 bases at V and 11 bases at J, with 24 bases between the two ends. CDR3 coding DNA: TGTGCCAGTAGTTCCTACAGGGTCCCGCCACCCCGGGCTTTCTTT. Encoded protein: CASSSYRVPPPRAFF.

This clonotype appeared many times. The chain uses TRBV2 and TRBJ2-7; 10 bases fit TRBD2. The J segment lost 3 bases and the V segment lost 6 bases, leaving 2 bases of the junction unmatched. The CDR3 runs to 13 residues. The germline V gene encodes CDR1 SNHLY and CDR2 FYNNEI. CDR3 nucleotides: TGTGCCAGCAGATGGACTAGCGGCTACGAGCAGTACTTC. Translated: CASRWTSGYEQYF.